This T cell receptor beta chain was recorded in a study of cytotoxic CD8 clonotypes in ibrutinib-treated CLL. At the level of the study: Partial response occurred in 24 patients and complete response in 2; at median approximately 70 months, 14 remained remitted and about 12 progressed.

Trimming removed 4 bases from V and 0 bases from J; junction bases left unmatched: 9. The CDR3 is 16 residues long. Germline loops: CDR1 SQVTM, CDR2 ANQGSEA. Some clones are missing from TCRdb's copy, which holds only in-frame ones; the method was immunoSEQ multiplex PCR. The sample lists some 120,000 clones, 58% occurring once. The chain recombines TRBV29-1 with TRBJ2-3, with 8 nucleotides matching TRBD2. The sequences come from PBMCs, collected after 24 months of ibrutinib treatment. This clonotype was sampled from a human donor with chronic lymphocytic leukemia. The CDR3 loop reads CSVAAGGRFSTDTQYF. The CDR3 DNA is TGCAGCGTTGCCGCGGGGGGACGATTTAGCACAGATACGCAGTATTTT.